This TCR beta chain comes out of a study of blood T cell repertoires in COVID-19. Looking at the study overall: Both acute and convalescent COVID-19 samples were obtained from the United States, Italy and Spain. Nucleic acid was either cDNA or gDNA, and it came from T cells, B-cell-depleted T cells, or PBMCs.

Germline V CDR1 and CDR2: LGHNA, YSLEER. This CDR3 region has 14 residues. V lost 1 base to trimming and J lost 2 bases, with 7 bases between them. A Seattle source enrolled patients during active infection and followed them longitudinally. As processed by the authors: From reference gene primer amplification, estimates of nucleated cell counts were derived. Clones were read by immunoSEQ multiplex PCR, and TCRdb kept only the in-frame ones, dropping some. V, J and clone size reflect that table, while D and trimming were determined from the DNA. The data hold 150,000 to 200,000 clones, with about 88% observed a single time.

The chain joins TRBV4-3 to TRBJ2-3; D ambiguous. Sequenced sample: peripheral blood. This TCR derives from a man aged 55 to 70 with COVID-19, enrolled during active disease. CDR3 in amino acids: CASSQGGATDTQYF. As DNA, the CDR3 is TGCGCCAGCAGCCAAGGTGGAGCCACAGATACGCAGTATTTT.